The 20 T cell receptor beta chains given below trace back to one sample, sequenced in a study of metastatic and nonmetastatic thyroid tumors. Each patient came to thyroid surgery without any prior treatment (of any kind). Using MiXCR, TCRdb re-called clones from the PCR reads. The data show some 30,000 clones, with approximately 10% seen just once and around 15% held by the top ten. Sequenced input: blood. The source is a female donor with papillary thyroid cancer or a benign thyroid nodule (not recorded which). Some clones in this sample may be carry-over from other donors' samples.

This clone was counted many times. The J gene is TRBJ1-4, the V gene TRBV18, with D possibly TRBD1 on 6 matching bases. The CDR3 has 18 residues. Trimming cost V 2 bases and J 2 bases, with 18 bases left between them. Per the germline V gene, CDR1 is KGHSH and CDR2 is LQKENI. Written as DNA, the CDR3 is TGTGCCAGCTCACCAAAGGGGGATAGTCTCGCTACTAATGAAAAACTGTTTTTT. Amino acids: CASSPKGDSLATNEKLFF.

This clone was found many times. V and J are TRBV19 and TRBJ2-4; D is unclear. This CDR3 is 16 amino acids long. Germline values: CDR1 LNHDA, CDR2 SQIVND (reference sequence). V gave up 7 bases and J gave up 9 bases, with 25 bases separating them. Here the CDR3 reads CASNVGRAGYESIQYF. For the CDR3, the DNA is TGTGCCAGTAACGTTGGCCGGGCAGGTTATGAAAGCATTCAGTACTTC.

This clone was seen repeatedly, ten times or more. CDR3 sequence reads: CSAKGLAETALNEQFF. The CDR3 nucleotides are TGCAGTGCTAAGGGACTAGCGGAGACCGCGCTCAATGAGCAGTTCTTC. The chain has TRBV20-1 and TRBJ2-1, with 11 bases that match TRBD2. CDR3 size: 16 residues. Germline assignment: CDR1 DFQATT and CDR2 SNEGSKA (reference sequence). J gave up 6 bases and V 4 bases, and 11 bases lay outside the gene matches.

This clone was seen repeatedly, ten times or more. The rearrangement joins TRBV7-9 to TRBJ1-5; perhaps TRBD1 as D (5 bases). This CDR3 is 14 amino acids long. With 2 bases removed from V and 5 bases from J, the gap between germline ends came to 10 bases. The V gene's germline CDR1 is SEHNR and CDR2 FQNEAQ (reference sequence). CDR3 nucleotides: TGTGCCAGCAGCTTACAGGGCCTTGATCAGCCCCAGCATTTT. Its protein is CASSLQGLDQPQHF.

This clone came up many times. A much more abundant neighbour one base away suggests this may be a read error. Lacking the conserved final phenylalanine or tryptophan, this CDR3 likely reflects a read error. DNA for the CDR3: TGCGCCAGCTCTGGGGCAGGGTACAATGAGCAGTTCTCC. Translating it yields CASSGAGYNEQFS. The genes are TRBV10-1 and TRBJ2-1; D may be TRBD1 (5 bases). Trimming pared 8 bases from V and 4 bases from J, leaving 12 bases between. The CDR3 loop spans 13 amino acids. Germline CDR1 and CDR2: WNHNN and SYGVQD (reference sequence).

This clone was picked up many times. The V call is TRBV6-2 or TRBV6-3, the J call TRBJ1-1, with D unresolved. The V end lost 6 bases, the J end lost 1 base, and 9 bases lay between the germline ends. Germline CDR1 MNHEY, CDR2 SVGEGT. CDR3 length: 13 residues. The CDR3 sequence is CASSLERNTEAFF. The CDR3 DNA is TGTGCCAGCAGCCTGGAAAGGAACACTGAAGCTTTCTTT.

This clone was detected ten times or more. The J gene is TRBJ1-1, the V gene TRBV18; D remains ambiguous. The CDR3 covers 15 residues. Germline CDR1 is KGHSH and CDR2 is LQKENI. V gave up 1 base and J gave up 4 bases, with 13 bases separating them. The CDR3 DNA reads as TGTGCCAGCTCACCACGGCACCCTCTGGGCACTGAAGCTTTCTTT. This translates into CASSPRHPLGTEAFF.

Many counts were recorded for this clone. The genes are TRBV14 and TRBJ2-3, with D possibly matching TRBD1 (5 bases). V was shortened by 6 bases and J by 1 base, with 11 bases between the two germline ends. The CDR3 consists of 14 residues. Looked up from germline, CDR1 is SGHDN and CDR2 is FVKESK. Written as DNA, the CDR3 is TGTGCCAGCAGTTCCCAGGGCGGCACAGATACGCAGTATTTT. Translating it yields CASSSQGGTDTQYF.

In this sample, this clone turned up many times. This chain links TRBV6-1 with TRBJ1-2, with 7 positions matching TRBD1. Germline V gives CDR1 MNHNS, CDR2 SASEGT. This CDR3 is built from 15 residues. Trimming at V came to 4 bases and at J to 5 bases, leaving 10 bases not matched to a gene. The CDR3 sequence: CASSGRSEGAYGYTF. DNA of the CDR3: TGTGCCAGCAGTGGGAGGAGTGAGGGGGCGTATGGCTACACCTTC.

This clone was picked up many times. In DNA, the CDR3 is TGCGCCAGCAGCTGGGACAGCTCGAACACTGAAGCTTTCTTT. Translating it yields CASSWDSSNTEAFF. The J gene is TRBJ1-1, the V gene TRBV5-1; 7 bases are shared with TRBD1. There are 14 residues in the CDR3. Germline loops: CDR1 SGHRS, CDR2 YFSETQ. The V gene end was trimmed by 3 bases and the J gene end by 1 base; junction bases not matched to a gene: 3.

In this sample, this clone turned up many times. The chain is built from TRBV11-2 and TRBJ2-1, with a weak D call TRBD2 (5 bases). Germline lookup yields CDR1 SGHAT and CDR2 FQNNGV. The CDR3 sequence is 15 residues long. Trimming took off 0 bases at V and 6 bases at J, with 12 bases between the two ends. Here the CDR3 reads CASSLELVMSNEQFF. CDR3 coding DNA: TGTGCCAGCAGCTTAGAACTAGTAATGAGCAATGAGCAGTTCTTC.

As for this clone: Here the CDR3 omits its conserved ending phenylalanine or tryptophan, so a read error is the likely source. The rearrangement links TRBV3-1 to TRBJ1-2; D is ambiguous. There are 19 residues in the CDR3. V was shortened by 1 base and J by 7 bases, with 28 bases between the two germline ends. The germline V gene encodes CDR1 LGHDT and CDR2 YNNKEL (reference sequence). Here the CDR3 DNA reads TGTGCCAGCAGCCAAGGCAACCGTACGCCATTGGCTAGCTCGCGTGGCTACACCCTC. Amino acid sequence: CASSQGNRTPLASSRGYTL.

This clone was counted a few times. The chain uses TRBV30 and TRBJ2-6, with a tentative D call TRBD1 (6 bases). The V gene lost 1 base and the J gene lost 0 bases, with 10 bases spanning the gap. Germline CDR1 GTSNPN, CDR2 SVGIG (reference sequence). This CDR3 has 16 residues. CDR3 sequence: CAWSEIRGSGANVLTF. In DNA form, the CDR3 reads TGTGCCTGGAGTGAGATCAGGGGCTCTGGGGCCAACGTCCTGACTTTC.

This clone was detected ten times or more. This sequence joins TRBV20-1 and TRBJ2-7; D assignment may be TRBD1 or TRBD2 (5 bases each). The CDR3 has 12 residues. Germline V gives CDR1 DFQATT, CDR2 SNEGSKA (reference sequence). Trimming took off 1 base at V and 1 base at J, with 5 bases between the two ends. CDR3 DNA sequence: TGCAGTGCTAGAGGGGGGTCCTACGAGCAGTACTTC. This codes for CSARGGSYEQYF.

This clone was seen at least ten times. V usage is TRBV19 and J usage is TRBJ2-7; D remains unclear. Trimming removed 2 bases at V and 6 bases at J, with 11 bases between. This CDR3 is built from 13 residues. Germline V lookup: CDR1 LNHDA, CDR2 SQIVND (reference sequence). The CDR3 DNA is TGTGCCAGTAGTATAAGAAGGGAATCCGAGCAGTACTTC. Amino acid sequence: CASSIRRESEQYF.

This clone was counted ten times or more. The chain has TRBV6-1 and TRBJ1-2, with D possibly being TRBD1 (6 bases). Germline lookup yields CDR1 MNHNS and CDR2 SASEGT. Trimming took off 5 bases at V and 5 bases at J, with 12 bases between the two ends. The CDR3 contains 13 residues. The CDR3 DNA sequence: TGTGCCAGCAGTAGGACAGCGGGATATGGCTACACCTTC. Amino acids: CASSRTAGYGYTF.

This clone was observed at least ten times. The chain joins TRBV11-2 to TRBJ2-3; the D is unclear. Germline V gives CDR1 SGHAT, CDR2 FQNNGV. This CDR3 has 12 amino acids. V dropped 5 bases and J dropped 8 bases, with 11 bases sitting between them. The CDR3 nucleotides read TGTGCCAGCAGCCCACCTGTCGCTACGCAGTATTTT. Its protein product is CASSPPVATQYF. Filled out from reference TRBV11-2 and TRBJ2-3, the complete variable domain reads EAGVAQSPRYKIIEKRQSVAFWCNPISGHATLYWYQQILGQGPKLLIQFQNNGVVDDSQLPKDRFSAERLKGVDSTLKIQPAKLEDSAVYLCASSPPVATQYFGPGTRLTVL.

This clone was detected ten times or more. This rearrangement joins TRBV9 to TRBJ2-5; 7 positions agree with TRBD2. The CDR3 has 14 residues. The V gene end was trimmed by 3 bases and the J gene end by 7 bases; junction bases not matched to a gene: 9. Germline CDR1 and CDR2: SGDLS and YYNGEE. The CDR3 coding sequence is TGTGCCAGCAGCGCCCGGGACTACCTCGGGACCCAGTACTTC. Amino acid sequence: CASSARDYLGTQYF.

On this clone: A clone one base away is much larger, so this may be a read error. V gene TRBV30 combines with J gene TRBJ2-3; a possible D gene is TRBD2 (5 bases). The ends were cut back, 5 bases at V and 2 bases at J, with 17 bases in the middle. CDR1 and CDR2 (germline): GTSNPN, SVGIG (reference sequence). This CDR3 has 15 amino acids. As DNA, the CDR3 is TGTGCCTGGGTGGGCGAAGCGGCAACCACAGATACGCAGTATTTT. Protein sequence: CAWVGEAATTDTQYF.

The sample holds many counts of this clone. V and J are TRBV6-2 or TRBV6-3 and TRBJ2-5; tentative D call: TRBD1 (6 bases). Trimming stripped 7 bases from V and 4 bases from J, with 16 bases between. CDR1 is MNHEY and CDR2 is SVGEGT in the germline V gene. The CDR3 has 14 residues. The CDR3 DNA reads TGTGCCAGCACCTTCAGGGTAGGGGGAGAGACCCAGTACTTC. It codes for CASTFRVGGETQYF.